This T cell receptor (beta chain) came from a study of blood T cell repertoires in COVID-19. Study at large: Samples of COVID-19 (acute and convalescent) were obtained from the United States, Italy and Spain.

Original processing methods: Estimation of nucleated cell counts relied on the amplification of reference gene primers. Sequencing was performed with immunoSEQ multiplex PCR; in TCRdb, only in-frame clones are kept and a portion is missing. D and trimming come from the DNA, and the V and J calls and clone size come from that table. The sample has about 280,000 clones, 70% to 90% seen once. CDR3 length: 20 amino acids. The ends lost 4 bases at V and 2 bases at J; junction bases unmatched: 16. Per germline, CDR1 SGDLS and CDR2 YYNGEE. The sequence was obtained from a man aged 18 to 30 with active or convalescent COVID-19. The sequencing input was peripheral blood. The chain combines TRBV9 with TRBJ2-3; 13 nucleotides line up with TRBD2. CDR3 amino acids: CASSPEPGLAGRVPTDTQYF. The CDR3 DNA follows: TGTGCCAGCAGCCCTGAGCCGGGACTAGCGGGGCGAGTTCCCACAGATACGCAGTATTTT.